The entry below describes one T cell receptor beta chain. The target antigen is unknown. This specimen belongs to a study of chemoradiotherapy in HPV16-positive cancers. Study-level information: A couple of HPV16-positive patients' cells yielded candidate HPV-specific clones and common motifs. Findings and limits, study-wide: Better recurrence-free survival went with HPV-responsive T-cell expansion in HPV16-positive patients.

V dropped 5 bases and J dropped 3; count of bases not matched to a gene: 4. This CDR3 is built from 14 residues. In germline, CDR1 is SGDLS, CDR2 YYNGEE. Here immunoSEQ multiplex PCR was the method, and the copy in TCRdb shows in-frame clones only, minus some. The sample lists roughly 40,000 clones, about 77% occurring once. The genes are TRBV9 and TRBJ2-2, with 7 bases that match TRBD2. The clonotype was recovered from a human donor with HPV-associated anogenital cancer. Sequenced material: blood, taken from a patient who underwent chemoradiotherapy. The CDR3 is CASRGRADTGELFF. CDR3 bases: TGTGCCAGCAGGGGGAGGGCGGACACCGGGGAGCTGTTTTTT.